The clone carrying this T cell receptor beta chain was counted only a few times. Its antigen remains unknown. TCRdb independently ran MiXCR on the 5' RACE reads; one entry per CDR3 protein. This table holds about 130,000 distinct CDR3 sequences, roughly a sixth found once. This record belongs to a study of CD8 T cells in ankylosing spondylitis. Germline CDR1 and CDR2: MNHNS and SASEGT. The CDR3 is 15 residues long. V was pared by 4 bases and J by 8 bases, with 20 bases between. General observations from the study: CD8+ disease-linked clones were present at relatively low frequencies in blood. What appeared characteristic of ankylosing spondylitis blood was a TCR beta motif of about eight highly homologous variants.

The TCR was taken from a male donor with ankylosing spondylitis. The chain links TRBV6-1 to TRBJ1-2; D gene uncertain. The specimen was blood, either unsorted or a sorted T cell fraction (not recorded which). The CDR3 loop reads CASSASESYYGGYTF. CDR3 bases: TGTGCCAGCAGTGCCTCGGAATCTTACTATGGGGGCTACACCTTC.